This passage covers 17 T cell receptor beta chains from one sample sequenced in a study of blood T cell repertoires in COVID-19. The protocol was immunoSEQ multiplex PCR, while the TCRdb copy is restricted to in-frame clones and leaves out a portion. The data show 150,000 to 200,000 clones, about four fifths seen once. What was sequenced was peripheral blood. The receptors derive from an older man with active or convalescent COVID-19.

The V and J genes are TRBV6-5 and TRBJ1-2, with D possibly matching TRBD1 (6 bases). V was trimmed by 7 bases and J by 6 bases, leaving 12 bases between them. This CDR3 has 12 residues. The germline V gene encodes CDR1 MNHEY and CDR2 SVGAGI. The CDR3 spells CASTSGVHGYTF. The CDR3, as DNA: TGTGCCAGCACTTCAGGGGTACATGGCTACACCTTC.

The chain recombines TRBV5-1 with TRBJ2-7; 8 positions match TRBD2. Per the germline V gene, CDR1 is SGHRS and CDR2 is YFSETQ. The CDR3 contains 13 residues. After removal of 6 bases from V and 6 bases from J, the junction contained 8 bases not matched to a gene. The CDR3 bases are TGCGCCAGCAATGGTGGAGCGGGAGTCGAGCAGTACTTC. It translates to CASNGGAGVEQYF.

This clone was counted once. CDR3 loop: CASSGGLSQEAFF. Written as DNA, the CDR3 is TGTGCCAGCAGCGGCGGACTGTCCCAGGAAGCTTTCTTT. The chain links TRBV5-4 to TRBJ1-1; D is uncertain. Germline V gene data show CDR1 as SGHNT and CDR2 as YYREEE (reference sequence). The CDR3 sequence is 13 residues long. V was cut by 4 bases and J by 8 bases, with 15 bases left in between. The variable domain in full, with the rest retrieved from reference TRBV5-4 and TRBJ1-1, is ETGVTQSPTHLIKTRGQQVTLRCSSQSGHNTVSWYQQALGQGPQFIFQYYREEENGRGNFPPRFSGLQFPNYSSELNVNALELDDSALYLCASSGGLSQEAFFGQGTRLTVV.

The rearrangement joins TRBV19 to TRBJ1-2; TRBD1 matches at 8 bases. J was trimmed by 2 bases and V by 3 bases; bases with no gene match: 8. Germline assignment: CDR1 LNHDA and CDR2 SQIVND (reference sequence). The CDR3 extends over 16 amino acids. This chain's CDR3 is CASSMGWDRINYGYTF. The CDR3 DNA sequence: TGTGCCAGTAGTATGGGCTGGGACAGGATAAACTATGGCTACACCTTC.

The chain is built from TRBV3-1 (or the pseudogene TRBV3-2) and TRBJ1-3; D not certain. Germline V CDR1 and CDR2: LGHDT, YNNKEL (reference sequence). V lost 1 base to trimming and J lost 2 bases, with 9 bases between them. This CDR3 comprises 15 residues. CDR3 DNA sequence: TGTGCCAGCAGCCAAGCCCGACACCCTGGAAACACCATATATTTT. Amino acids: CASSQARHPGNTIYF.

This chain joins TRBV11-3 and TRBJ1-1; no clear D. The V end was cut by 1 base, the J end by 1 base, with 10 bases between. CDR1 and CDR2 from the germline V gene are SGHNT and YENEEA. The CDR3 sequence is 15 residues long. This CDR3 reads CASSLALRWNTEAFF. CDR3 bases: TGTGCCAGCAGCTTAGCCCTTAGATGGAACACTGAAGCTTTCTTT.

V and J are TRBV19 and TRBJ1-1; D gene ambiguous. V was shortened by 7 bases and J by 4 bases, with 7 bases between the two germline ends. This CDR3 contains 11 residues. Germline assignment: CDR1 LNHDA and CDR2 SQIVND (reference sequence). The CDR3 DNA reads TGTGCCAGTACCCGGGGCACTGAAGCTTTCTTT. It yields the protein CASTRGTEAFF.

This rearrangement joins TRBV20-1 to TRBJ1-6, with 8 nucleotides matching TRBD1. The CDR3 consists of 16 residues. The germline gives CDR1 DFQATT, CDR2 SNEGSKA (reference sequence). V lost 3 bases, J lost 7 bases, and 11 bases stayed unmatched. CDR3 DNA: TGCAGTGCTAGTTTGACAGGGGCCCAGGGGAATTCACCCCTCCACTTT. Residues: CSASLTGAQGNSPLHF.

The rearrangement uses TRBV14 and TRBJ2-7, with 7 bases that match TRBD2. The CDR3 spans 15 residues. The V segment lost 4 bases and the J segment 6 bases; nucleotides outside the gene matches: 12. Germline CDR1 is SGHDN and CDR2 is FVKESK. The CDR3 is CASSRPGGVGSEQYF. In nucleotides, the CDR3 is TGTGCCAGCAGCCGCCCTGGGGGGGTCGGCTCCGAGCAGTACTTC.

The gene calls are TRBV2 and TRBJ2-2, with D perhaps matching TRBD2 (7 bases). Trimming removed 7 bases at V and 6 bases at J, with 21 bases between. The CDR3 covers 16 residues. Germline assignment: CDR1 SNHLY and CDR2 FYNNEI. CDR3 DNA: TGTGCCAGCACCTCGAGGGGGGGCGAAATTGCCGGGGAGCTGTTTTTT. Its translation: CASTSRGGEIAGELFF.

The chain links TRBV10-3 to TRBJ2-7, with TRBD1 identical over 9 bases. This CDR3 spans 14 amino acids. The germline V gene has CDR1 ENHRY and CDR2 SYGVKD. V dropped 3 bases and J dropped 2; count of bases not matched to a gene: 2. CDR3: CAISEGQGTYEQYF. The CDR3, as DNA: TGTGCCATCAGTGAAGGACAGGGGACCTACGAGCAGTACTTC.

The J gene is TRBJ2-2, the V gene TRBV19; D might be TRBD2 (6 bases). Germline V lookup: CDR1 LNHDA, CDR2 SQIVND (reference sequence). The CDR3 loop spans 14 amino acids. The V and J ends lost 7 bases and 2 bases respectively, with 11 bases between them. Written as DNA, the CDR3 is TGTGCCAGTAAAATGGAGGGTAACACCGGGGAGCTGTTTTTT. Translating gives CASKMEGNTGELFF. The full variable domain, rest sourced from reference TRBV19 and TRBJ2-2, is DGGITQSPKYLFRKEGQNVTLSCEQNLNHDAMYWYRQDPGQGLRLIYYSQIVNDFQKGDIAEGYSVSREKKESFPLTVTSAQKNPTAFYLCASKMEGNTGELFFGEGSRLTVL.

The rearrangement joins TRBV27 to TRBJ1-2; TRBD1 matches 8 bases. The germline gives CDR1 MNHEY, CDR2 SMNVEV (reference sequence). J was trimmed by 6 bases and V by 4 bases; bases with no gene match: 7. The CDR3 runs 14 residues. Here the CDR3 reads CASSSPRTGNGYTF. DNA of the CDR3: TGTGCCAGCAGTTCTCCCCGGACAGGGAATGGCTACACCTTC.

The chain recombines TRBV6-6 with TRBJ2-3; possibly TRBD1 for D (7 bases). Between the trimmed V and J ends, which lost 7 bases and 10 bases, there was a span of 15 bases. The CDR3 extends over 12 amino acids. Per the germline V gene, CDR1 is MNHNY and CDR2 is SVGAGI (reference sequence). The CDR3 loop reads CASTGQEGSQYF. CDR3 bases: TGTGCCAGCACAGGACAGGAGGGATCGCAGTATTTT.

This clone was recorded only once. Other DNA sequences of this sample code for an identical CDR3. This chain uses TRBV12-3 or TRBV12-4 with TRBJ2-7; 11 bases line up with TRBD1. The CDR3 length is 13 residues. V was pared by 6 bases and J by 4 bases, with 2 bases of the junction left unmatched. The CDR3 is CASRGTGGYEQYF. In DNA form, the CDR3 reads TGTGCCAGCAGGGGGACAGGGGGGTACGAGCAGTACTTC.

Details on this clone: An end of the junction differs from the germline gene, which may be a read error. J is TRBJ2-7 and V is TRBV18; 7 bases fit TRBD1. The CDR3 is made up of 15 amino acids. Per the germline V gene, CDR1 is KGHSH and CDR2 is LQKENI. The DNA for the CDR3 is TGTGCCAGCTCACCCGGGACAGACCCCTCCAACGAGCAGTACTTC. Its translation is CASSPGTDPSNEQYF.

The count of this clone is one. This chain connects TRBV5-4 to TRBJ1-1; 7 bases line up with TRBD1. The J segment lost 1 base and the V segment lost 1 base, leaving 4 bases of the junction unmatched. Germline CDR1 SGHNT, CDR2 YYREEE (reference sequence). The CDR3 contains 15 residues. CDR3 DNA sequence: TGTGCCAGCAGCTTGAAAGACAGGGCGAACACTGAAGCTTTCTTT. This translates into CASSLKDRANTEAFF.